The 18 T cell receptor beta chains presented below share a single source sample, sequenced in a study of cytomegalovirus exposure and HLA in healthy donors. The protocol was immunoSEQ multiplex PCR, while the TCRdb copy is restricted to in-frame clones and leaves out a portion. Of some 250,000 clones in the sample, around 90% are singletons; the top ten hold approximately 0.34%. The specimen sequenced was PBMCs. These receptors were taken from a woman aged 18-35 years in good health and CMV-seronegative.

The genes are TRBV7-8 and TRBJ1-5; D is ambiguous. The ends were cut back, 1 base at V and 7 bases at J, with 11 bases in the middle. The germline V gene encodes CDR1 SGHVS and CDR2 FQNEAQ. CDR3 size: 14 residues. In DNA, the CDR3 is TGTGCCAGCAGCTTAGTCCGAAGTCTACAGCCCCAGCATTTT. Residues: CASSLVRSLQPQHF.

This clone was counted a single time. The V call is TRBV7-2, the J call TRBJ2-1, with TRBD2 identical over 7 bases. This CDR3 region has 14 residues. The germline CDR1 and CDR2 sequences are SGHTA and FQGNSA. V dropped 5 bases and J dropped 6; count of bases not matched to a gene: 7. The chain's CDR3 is CASSLGLAANEQFF. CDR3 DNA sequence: TGTGCCAGCAGCCTAGGTCTAGCGGCCAATGAGCAGTTCTTC.

CDR3 residues: CASSLRTGVYSNQPQHF. CDR3 DNA sequence: TGCGCCAGCAGCCTGCGGACAGGGGTTTATAGCAATCAGCCCCAGCATTTT. The chain links TRBV4-1 to TRBJ1-5; 9 nucleotides line up with TRBD1. This CDR3 spans 17 amino acids. Germline CDR1 MGHRA, CDR2 YSYEKL. V shed 4 bases, J shed 0 bases, and the junction held 7 bases outside the gene matches.

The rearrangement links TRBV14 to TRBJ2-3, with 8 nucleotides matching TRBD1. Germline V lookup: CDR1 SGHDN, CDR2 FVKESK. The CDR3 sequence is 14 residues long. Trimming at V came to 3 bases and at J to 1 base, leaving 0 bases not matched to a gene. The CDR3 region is CASSQDRGTDTQYF. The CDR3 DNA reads TGTGCCAGCAGCCAGGACAGGGGCACAGATACGCAGTATTTT.

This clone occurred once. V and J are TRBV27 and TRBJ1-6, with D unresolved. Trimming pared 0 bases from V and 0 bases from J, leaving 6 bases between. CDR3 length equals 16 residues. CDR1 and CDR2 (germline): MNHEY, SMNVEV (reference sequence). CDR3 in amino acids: CASSLSGSSYNSPLHF. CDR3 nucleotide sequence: TGTGCCAGCAGTTTATCGGGGAGCTCCTATAATTCACCCCTCCACTTT.

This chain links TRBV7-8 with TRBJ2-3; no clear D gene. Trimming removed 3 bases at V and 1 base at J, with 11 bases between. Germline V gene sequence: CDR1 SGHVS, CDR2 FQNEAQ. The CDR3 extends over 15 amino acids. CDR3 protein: CASSFHGSRTDTQYF. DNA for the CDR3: TGTGCCAGCAGCTTTCATGGCTCGCGCACAGATACGCAGTATTTT. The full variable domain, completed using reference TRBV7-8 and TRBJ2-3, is GAGVSQSPRYKVAKRGQDVALRCDPISGHVSLFWYQQALGQGPEFLTYFQNEAQLDKSGLPSDRFFAERPEGSVSTLKIQRTQQEDSAVYLCASSFHGSRTDTQYFGPGTRLTVL.

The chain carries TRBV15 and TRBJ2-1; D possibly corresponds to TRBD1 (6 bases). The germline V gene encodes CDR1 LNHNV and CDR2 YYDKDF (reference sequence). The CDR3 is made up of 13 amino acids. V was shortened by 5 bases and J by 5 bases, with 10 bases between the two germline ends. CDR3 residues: CATSQDSNNEQFF. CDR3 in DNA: TGTGCCACCAGCCAGGACAGCAACAATGAGCAGTTCTTC.

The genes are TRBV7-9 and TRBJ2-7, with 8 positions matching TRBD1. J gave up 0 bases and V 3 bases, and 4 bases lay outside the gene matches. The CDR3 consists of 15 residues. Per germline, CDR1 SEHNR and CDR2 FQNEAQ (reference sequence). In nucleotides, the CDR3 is TGTGCCAGCAGCTTTTCGGACAGGGTCTCCTACGAGCAGTACTTC. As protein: CASSFSDRVSYEQYF.

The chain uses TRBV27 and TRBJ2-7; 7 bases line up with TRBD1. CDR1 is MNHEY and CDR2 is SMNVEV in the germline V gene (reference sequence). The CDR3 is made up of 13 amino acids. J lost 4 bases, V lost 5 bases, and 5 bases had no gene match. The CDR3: CASSVTGRYEQYF. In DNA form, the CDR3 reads TGTGCCAGCAGTGTGACAGGGCGGTACGAGCAGTACTTC.

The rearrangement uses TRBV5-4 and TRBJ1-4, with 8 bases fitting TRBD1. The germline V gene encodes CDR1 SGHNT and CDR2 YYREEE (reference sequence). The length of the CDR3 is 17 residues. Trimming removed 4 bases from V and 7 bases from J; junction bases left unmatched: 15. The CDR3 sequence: CASSLRTGGTGGEKLFF. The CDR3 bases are TGTGCCAGCAGCCTGCGAACAGGAGGCACAGGGGGTGAAAAACTGTTTTTT.

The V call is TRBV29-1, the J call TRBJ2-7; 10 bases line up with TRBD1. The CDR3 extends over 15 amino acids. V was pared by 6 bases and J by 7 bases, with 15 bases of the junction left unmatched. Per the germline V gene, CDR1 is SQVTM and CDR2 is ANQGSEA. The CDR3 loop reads CSVHTGGGQGKEQYF. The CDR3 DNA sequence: TGCAGCGTCCACACTGGGGGGGGACAGGGGAAGGAGCAGTACTTC.

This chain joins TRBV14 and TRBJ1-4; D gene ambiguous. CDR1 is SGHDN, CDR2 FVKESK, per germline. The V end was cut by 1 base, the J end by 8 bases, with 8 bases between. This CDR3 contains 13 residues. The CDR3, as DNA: TGTGCCAGCAGCCAAGGGCAGCGGGAAAAACTGTTTTTT. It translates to CASSQGQREKLFF. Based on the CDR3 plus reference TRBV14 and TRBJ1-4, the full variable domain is EAGVTQFPSHSVIEKGQTVTLRCDPISGHDNLYWYRRVMGKEIKFLLHFVKESKQDESGMPNNRFLAERTGGTYSTLKVQPAELEDSGVYFCASSQGQREKLFFGSGTQLSVL.

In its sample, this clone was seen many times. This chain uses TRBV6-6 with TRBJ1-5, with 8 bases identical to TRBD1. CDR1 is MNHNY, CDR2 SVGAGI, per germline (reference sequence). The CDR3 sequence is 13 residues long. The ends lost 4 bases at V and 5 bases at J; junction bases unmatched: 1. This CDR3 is CASSLTGDQPQHF. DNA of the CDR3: TGTGCCAGCAGTTTGACAGGGGATCAGCCCCAGCATTTT.

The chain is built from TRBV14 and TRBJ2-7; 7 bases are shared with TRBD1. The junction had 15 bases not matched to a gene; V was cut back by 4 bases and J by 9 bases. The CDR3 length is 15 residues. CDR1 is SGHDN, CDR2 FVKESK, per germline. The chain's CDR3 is CASSRNRDSHIWQYF. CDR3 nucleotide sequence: TGTGCCAGCAGCCGGAACCGGGACAGTCACATCTGGCAGTACTTC.

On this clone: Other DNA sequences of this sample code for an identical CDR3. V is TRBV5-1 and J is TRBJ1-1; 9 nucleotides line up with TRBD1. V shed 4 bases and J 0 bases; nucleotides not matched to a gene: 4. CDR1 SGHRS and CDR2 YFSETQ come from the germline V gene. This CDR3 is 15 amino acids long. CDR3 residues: CASSLGQGMNTEAFF. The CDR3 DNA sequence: TGCGCCAGCAGCCTGGGACAGGGCATGAACACTGAAGCTTTCTTT.

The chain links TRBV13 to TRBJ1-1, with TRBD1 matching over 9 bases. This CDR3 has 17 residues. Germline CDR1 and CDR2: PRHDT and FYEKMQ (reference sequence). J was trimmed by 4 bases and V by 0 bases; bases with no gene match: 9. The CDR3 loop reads CASSLGLPATGGTEAFF. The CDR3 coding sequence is TGTGCCAGCAGCTTAGGCCTCCCGGCGACAGGGGGCACTGAAGCTTTCTTT.

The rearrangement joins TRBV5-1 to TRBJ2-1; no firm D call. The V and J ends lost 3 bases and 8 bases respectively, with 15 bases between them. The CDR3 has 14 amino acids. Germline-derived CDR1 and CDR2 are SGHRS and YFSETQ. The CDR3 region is CASSSFGPGHEQFF. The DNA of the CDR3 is TGCGCCAGCAGCTCATTCGGCCCAGGCCATGAGCAGTTCTTC.

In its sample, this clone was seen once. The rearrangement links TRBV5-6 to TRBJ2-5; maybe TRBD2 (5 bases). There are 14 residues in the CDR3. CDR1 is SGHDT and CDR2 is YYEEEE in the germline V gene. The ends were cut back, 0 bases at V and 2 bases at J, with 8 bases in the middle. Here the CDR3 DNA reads TGTGCCAGCAGCTTGGGCACGGGACAAGAGACCCAGTACTTC. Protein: CASSLGTGQETQYF. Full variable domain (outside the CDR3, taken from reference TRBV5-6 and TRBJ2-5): DAGVTQSPTHLIKTRGQQVTLRCSPKSGHDTVSWYQQALGQGPQFIFQYYEEEERQRGNFPDRFSGHQFPNYSSELNVNALLLGDSALYLCASSLGTGQETQYFGPGTRLLVL.